A single T cell receptor (beta chain) is shown here with its context. Its antigen is unknown. The data were obtained in a study of cytomegalovirus exposure and HLA in healthy donors. Study-level findings and limits: It was in a later analysis that TCR association rates were seen to vary by HLA locus, highest for DRB1 and lowest for HLA-C. Sequencing probably produced one cluster of sequence variants that were highly shared. CMV serostatus alone was available as immune exposure information.

The junction had 6 bases not matched to a gene; V was cut back by 5 bases and J by 7 bases. There are 14 residues in the CDR3. From germline, CDR1 is LNHDA and CDR2 SQIVND (reference sequence). The PCR made use of 60 Vbeta and 13 Jbeta primers. Using immunoSEQ multiplex PCR, the repertoire was profiled, and TCRdb retains in-frame clones only, with some absent. The sample holds 80,000 to 95,000 clones. The rearrangement joins TRBV19 to TRBJ1-2, with TRBD1 matching over 11 bases. The specimen sequenced was PBMCs. The receptor comes from a man in his fifties in good health and CMV-seropositive. The CDR3 DNA is TGTGCCAGTAGTCCCGGACAGGGGGCGGGTGGCTACACCTTC. Translation: CASSPGQGAGGYTF. The full variable domain, in which reference TRBV19 and TRBJ1-2 provide the parts outside the CDR3, is DGGITQSPKYLFRKEGQNVTLSCEQNLNHDAMYWYRQDPGQGLRLIYYSQIVNDFQKGDIAEGYSVSREKKESFPLTVTSAQKNPTAFYLCASSPGQGAGGYTFGSGTRLTVV.